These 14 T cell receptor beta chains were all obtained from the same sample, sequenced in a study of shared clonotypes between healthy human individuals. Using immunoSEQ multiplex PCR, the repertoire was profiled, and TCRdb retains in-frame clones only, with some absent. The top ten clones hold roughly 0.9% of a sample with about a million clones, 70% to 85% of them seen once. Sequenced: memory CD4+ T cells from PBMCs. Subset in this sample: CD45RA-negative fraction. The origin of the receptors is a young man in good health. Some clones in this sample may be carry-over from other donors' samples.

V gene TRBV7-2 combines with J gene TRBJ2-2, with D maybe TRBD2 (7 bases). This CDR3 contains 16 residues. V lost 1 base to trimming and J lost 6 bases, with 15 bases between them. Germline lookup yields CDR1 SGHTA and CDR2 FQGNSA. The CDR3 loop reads CASSLGHQGGAGELFF. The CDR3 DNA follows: TGTGCCAGCAGCTTAGGGCACCAAGGGGGGGCCGGGGAGCTGTTTTTT.

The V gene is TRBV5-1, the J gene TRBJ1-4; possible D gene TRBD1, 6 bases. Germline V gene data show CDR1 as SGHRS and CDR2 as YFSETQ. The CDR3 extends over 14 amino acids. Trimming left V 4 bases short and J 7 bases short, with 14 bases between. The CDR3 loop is CASSRTETSEKLFF. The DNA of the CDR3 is TGCGCCAGCAGCCGGACAGAAACCAGTGAAAAACTGTTTTTT.

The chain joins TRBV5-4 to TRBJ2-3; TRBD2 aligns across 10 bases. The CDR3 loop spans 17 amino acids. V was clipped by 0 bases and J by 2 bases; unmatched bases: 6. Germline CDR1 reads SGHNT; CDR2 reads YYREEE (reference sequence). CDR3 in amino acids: CASSLAKLAGYTDTQYF. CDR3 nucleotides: TGTGCCAGCAGCTTGGCCAAACTAGCGGGATACACAGATACGCAGTATTTT.

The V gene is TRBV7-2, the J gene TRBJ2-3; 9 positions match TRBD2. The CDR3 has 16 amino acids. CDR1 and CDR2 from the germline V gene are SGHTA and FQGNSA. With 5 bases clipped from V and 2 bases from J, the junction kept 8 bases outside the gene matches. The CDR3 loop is CASSPHVAGATDTQYF. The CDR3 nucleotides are TGTGCCAGCAGCCCACACGTAGCGGGGGCCACAGATACGCAGTATTTT.

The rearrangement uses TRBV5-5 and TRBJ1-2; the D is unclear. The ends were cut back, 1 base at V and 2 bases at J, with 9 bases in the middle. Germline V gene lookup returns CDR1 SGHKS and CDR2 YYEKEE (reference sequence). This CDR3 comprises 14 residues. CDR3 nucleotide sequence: TGTGCCAGCAGCTTGCGATGGCAGAACTATGGCTACACCTTC. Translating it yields CASSLRWQNYGYTF. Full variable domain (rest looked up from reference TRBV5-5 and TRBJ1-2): DAGVTQSPTHLIKTRGQQVTLRCSPISGHKSVSWYQQVLGQGPQFIFQYYEKEERGRGNFPDRFSARQFPNYSSELNVNALLLGDSALYLCASSLRWQNYGYTFGSGTRLTVV.

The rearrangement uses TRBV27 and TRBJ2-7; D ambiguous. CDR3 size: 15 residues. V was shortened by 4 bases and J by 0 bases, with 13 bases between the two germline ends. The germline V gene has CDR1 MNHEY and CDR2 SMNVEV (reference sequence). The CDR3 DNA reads TGTGCCAGCAGTTCCCGGGCCCTAATCTCCTACGAGCAGTACTTC. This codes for CASSSRALISYEQYF.

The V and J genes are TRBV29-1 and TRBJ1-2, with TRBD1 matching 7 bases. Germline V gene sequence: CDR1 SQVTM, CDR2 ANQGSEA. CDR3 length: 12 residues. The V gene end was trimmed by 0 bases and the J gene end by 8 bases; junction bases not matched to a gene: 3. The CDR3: CSVEEGGSGYTF. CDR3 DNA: TGCAGCGTTGAAGAAGGGGGCTCAGGCTACACCTTC.

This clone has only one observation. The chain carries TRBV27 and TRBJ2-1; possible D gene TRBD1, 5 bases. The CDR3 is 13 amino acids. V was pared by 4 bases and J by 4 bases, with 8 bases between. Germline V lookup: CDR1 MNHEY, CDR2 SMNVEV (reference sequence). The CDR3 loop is CASSSQGYNEQFF. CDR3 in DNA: TGTGCCAGCAGTTCCCAGGGATACAATGAGCAGTTCTTC.

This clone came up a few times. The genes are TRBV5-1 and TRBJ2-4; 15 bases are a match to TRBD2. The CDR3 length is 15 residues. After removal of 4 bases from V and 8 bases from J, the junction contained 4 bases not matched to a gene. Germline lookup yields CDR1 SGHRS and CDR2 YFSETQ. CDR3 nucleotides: TGCGCCAGCAGCCGGACTAGCGGGAGGGAGGACATTCAGTACTTC. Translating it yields CASSRTSGREDIQYF. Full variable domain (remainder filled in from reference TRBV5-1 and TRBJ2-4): KAGVTQTPRYLIKTRGQQVTLSCSPISGHRSVSWYQQTPGQGLQFLFEYFSETQRNKGNFPGRFSGRQFSNSRSEMNVSTLELGDSALYLCASSRTSGREDIQYFGAGTRLSVL.

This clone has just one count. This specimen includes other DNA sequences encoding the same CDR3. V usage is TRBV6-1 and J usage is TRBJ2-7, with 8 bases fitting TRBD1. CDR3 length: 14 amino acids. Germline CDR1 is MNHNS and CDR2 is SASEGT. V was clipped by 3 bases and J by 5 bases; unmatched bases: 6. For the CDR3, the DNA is TGTGCCAGCAGTGAGGACAGGGTGTTGGACGAGCAGTACTTC. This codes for CASSEDRVLDEQYF.

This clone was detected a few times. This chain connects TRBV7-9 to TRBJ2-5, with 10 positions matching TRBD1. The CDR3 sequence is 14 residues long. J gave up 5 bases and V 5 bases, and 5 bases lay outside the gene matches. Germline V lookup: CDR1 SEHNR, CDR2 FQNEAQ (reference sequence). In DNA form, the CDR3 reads TGTGCCAGCAGCCCGACAGGGGGCGCGGAGACCCAGTACTTC. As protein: CASSPTGGAETQYF.

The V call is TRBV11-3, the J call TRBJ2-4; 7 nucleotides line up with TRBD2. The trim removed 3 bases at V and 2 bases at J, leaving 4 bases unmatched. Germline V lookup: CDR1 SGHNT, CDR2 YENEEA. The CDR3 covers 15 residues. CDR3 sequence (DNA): TGTGCCAGCAGCTTGAGCGGGAACCCCAAAAACATTCAGTACTTC. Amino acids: CASSLSGNPKNIQYF.

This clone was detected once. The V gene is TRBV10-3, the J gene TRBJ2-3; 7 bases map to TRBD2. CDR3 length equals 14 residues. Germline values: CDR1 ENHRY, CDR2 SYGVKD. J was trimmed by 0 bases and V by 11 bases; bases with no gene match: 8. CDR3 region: CASSGGGSTDTQYF. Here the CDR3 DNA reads TGTGCCTCCTCAGGCGGGGGAAGCACAGATACGCAGTATTTT.

The CDR3 DNA reads as TGTGCCAGCAGCCAAGAGGGACTAGCTTTGTTCTTC. Its translation is CASSQEGLALFF. J is TRBJ2-1 and V is TRBV7-9; 9 bases match TRBD2. V was pared by 5 bases and J by 15 bases, with 8 bases of the junction left unmatched. The CDR3 totals 12 residues. Germline V gene lookup returns CDR1 SEHNR and CDR2 FQNEAQ (reference sequence). Variable domain in full (rest from reference TRBV7-9 and TRBJ2-1): DTGVSQNPRHKITKRGQNVTFRCDPISEHNRLYWYRQTLGQGPEFLTYFQNEAQLEKSRLLSDRFSAERPKGSFSTLEIQRTEQGDSAMYLCASSQEGLALFFGPGTRLTVL.